The 23 T cell receptor beta chains in this list originate from one sample, sequenced in a study of blood T cell repertoires in COVID-19. Here immunoSEQ multiplex PCR was the method, and the copy in TCRdb shows in-frame clones only, minus some. This sample carries approximately 12,000 clones, around nine tenths of them seen once, and the ten largest clones take roughly 30%. Sequenced material: peripheral blood. The receptors derive from a woman in her 70s with active COVID-19.

The chain is built from TRBV7-8 and TRBJ2-5; 8 bases line up with TRBD1. With V trimmed by 4 bases and J by 5 bases, 3 bases remained unmatched. The CDR3 spans 13 residues. Germline CDR1 reads SGHVS; CDR2 reads FQNEAQ. The CDR3 DNA reads TGTGCCAGCAGCTCGGACAGGGCTGAGACCCAGTACTTC. Translated: CASSSDRAETQYF.

This sequence joins TRBV2 and TRBJ2-1; TRBD2 matches at 7 bases. This CDR3 is built from 16 residues. The V gene end was trimmed by 7 bases and the J gene end by 6 bases; junction bases not matched to a gene: 15. CDR1 is SNHLY and CDR2 is FYNNEI in the germline V gene. CDR3 region: CASIPSLREFTNEQFF. CDR3 sequence (DNA): TGTGCCAGCATTCCTTCTTTGCGGGAGTTTACCAATGAGCAGTTCTTC.

V and J are TRBV30 and TRBJ2-3; D is perhaps TRBD1 (6 bases). The V and J ends lost 1 base and 2 bases respectively, with 10 bases between them. There are 14 residues in the CDR3. The germline CDR1 and CDR2 sequences are GTSNPN and SVGIG (reference sequence). The CDR3, as DNA: TGTGCCTGGAGTGATACAGGGTCCACAGATACGCAGTATTTT. This gives the protein CAWSDTGSTDTQYF.

V gene TRBV15 combines with J gene TRBJ2-3; 7 bases map to TRBD1. J gave up 4 bases and V 5 bases, and 6 bases lay outside the gene matches. CDR1 and CDR2 from the germline V gene are LNHNV and YYDKDF (reference sequence). The length of the CDR3 is 14 residues. The CDR3 reads CATSHRDSPDTQYF. The CDR3 coding sequence is TGTGCCACCAGCCACCGGGACAGTCCAGATACGCAGTATTTT.

Notes on this clone: A junction end diverges from the germline sequence, so it may reflect a read error. CDR3 sequence reads: CASSARDTEAFF. CDR3 coding DNA: TGTGCCAGCAGTGCCAGGGACACCGAAGCTTTCTTT. The V call is TRBV12-3 or TRBV12-4, the J call TRBJ1-1; possible D gene TRBD1, 6 bases. The CDR3 totals 12 residues.

The chain links TRBV19 to TRBJ1-1; D remains ambiguous. Germline assignment: CDR1 LNHDA and CDR2 SQIVND (reference sequence). Trimming removed 5 bases from V and 7 bases from J, with 11 bases in between. The CDR3 sequence is 12 residues long. The chain's CDR3 is CASSGRVDEAFF. In nucleotides, the CDR3 is TGTGCCAGTAGTGGGAGGGTTGATGAAGCTTTCTTT. Full variable domain (remainder filled in from reference TRBV19 and TRBJ1-1): DGGITQSPKYLFRKEGQNVTLSCEQNLNHDAMYWYRQDPGQGLRLIYYSQIVNDFQKGDIAEGYSVSREKKESFPLTVTSAQKNPTAFYLCASSGRVDEAFFGQGTRLTVV.

The rearrangement links TRBV30 to TRBJ2-1, with a weak D call TRBD2 (6 bases). Germline values: CDR1 GTSNPN, CDR2 SVGIG (reference sequence). The V end lost 4 bases, the J end lost 2 bases, and 9 bases lay between the germline ends. The CDR3 spans 13 residues. DNA of the CDR3: TGTGCCTGGATGGCGGGGACCTACAATGAGCAGTTCTTC. Protein sequence: CAWMAGTYNEQFF.

The CDR3 region has the DNA TGTGCCAGCAGCAATAAAAAAGGGACAGGGGCCGGGGGTTGCGAGCAGTACTTC. Residues: CASSNKKGTGAGGCEQYF. This sequence joins TRBV21-1 and TRBJ2-7; the table's D gene call, TRBD1, was not cross checked with the DNA. TRBV21-1 counts as a pseudogene. The CDR3 extends over 18 amino acids.

The chain combines TRBV4-3 with TRBJ2-7, with unresolved D. The germline V gene encodes CDR1 LGHNA and CDR2 YSLEER. This CDR3 is built from 14 residues. Trimming removed 0 bases from V and 2 bases from J, with 8 bases in between. The CDR3 is CASSQDINTYEQYF. The CDR3 bases are TGCGCCAGCAGCCAAGATATAAACACCTACGAGCAGTACTTC.

This chain uses TRBV6-6 with TRBJ2-1; no clear D. Between the trimmed V and J ends, which lost 5 bases and 7 bases, there was a span of 18 bases. CDR3 length equals 15 residues. Germline loops: CDR1 MNHNY, CDR2 SVGAGI (reference sequence). This chain's CDR3 is CASSPRMGRRNEQFF. DNA for the CDR3: TGTGCCAGCAGTCCCCGAATGGGCCGTCGGAATGAGCAGTTCTTC.

The J gene is TRBJ2-1, the V gene TRBV11-3, with 10 bases identical to TRBD2. In germline, CDR1 is SGHNT, CDR2 YENEEA. The CDR3 length is 16 residues. V shed 1 base and J 3 bases; nucleotides not matched to a gene: 3. The CDR3 sequence is CASSLVAGGGYNEQFF. For the CDR3, the DNA is TGTGCCAGCAGCTTAGTAGCGGGAGGTGGCTACAATGAGCAGTTCTTC.

The V and J genes are TRBV7-2 and TRBJ1-2; 8 bases are shared with TRBD1. With 6 bases clipped from V and 8 bases from J, the junction kept 11 bases outside the gene matches. Germline V gene sequence: CDR1 SGHTA, CDR2 FQGNSA. This CDR3 contains 14 residues. The CDR3 protein is CASSYIGQGRGYTF. The CDR3 DNA follows: TGTGCCAGCAGTTACATTGGACAGGGAAGGGGCTACACCTTC.

The J gene is TRBJ2-7, the V gene TRBV20-1, with D hard to call. The CDR3 runs 13 residues. The V end was cut by 3 bases, the J end by 0 bases, with 9 bases between. Germline loops: CDR1 DFQATT, CDR2 SNEGSKA (reference sequence). The CDR3 coding sequence is TGCAGTGCTAGTGGCAGAACCTCCTACGAGCAGTACTTC. Translated, it gives CSASGRTSYEQYF.

The chain uses TRBV10-1 and TRBJ1-5; 10 bases agree with TRBD1. V trimming: 2 bases; J trimming: 0 bases; junction bases outside the gene matches: 16. CDR1 WNHNN and CDR2 SYGVQD come from the germline V gene (reference sequence). CDR3 size: 21 residues. This CDR3 is CASSEGIWDRGVGHSNQPQHF. The CDR3 DNA reads TGCGCCAGCAGTGAGGGTATTTGGGACAGGGGTGTCGGACATAGCAATCAGCCCCAGCATTTT.

This chain uses TRBV7-9 with TRBJ2-5; 10 bases match TRBD2. From germline, CDR1 is SEHNR and CDR2 FQNEAQ (reference sequence). V shed 3 bases and J 4 bases; nucleotides not matched to a gene: 5. The CDR3 is 15 amino acids. The CDR3 protein is CASSFGAGGPETQYF. The CDR3 region has the DNA TGTGCCAGCAGCTTTGGAGCGGGAGGGCCAGAGACCCAGTACTTC.

The chain recombines TRBV10-1 with TRBJ2-1; a weak D match, TRBD2 (5 bases). Germline assignment: CDR1 WNHNN and CDR2 SYGVQD (reference sequence). The CDR3 has 14 amino acids. Trimming left V 3 bases short and J 7 bases short, with 13 bases between. CDR3 in amino acids: CASSDQLGINEQFF. CDR3 in DNA: TGCGCCAGCAGTGATCAACTAGGAATTAATGAGCAGTTCTTC.

J is TRBJ2-7 and V is TRBV5-1; 8 nucleotides agree with TRBD2. The V gene's germline CDR1 is SGHRS and CDR2 YFSETQ. With V trimmed by 4 bases and J by 3 bases, 12 bases remained unmatched. This CDR3 is built from 16 residues. The CDR3 sequence: CASSPDPGGGSYEQYF. For the CDR3, the DNA is TGCGCCAGCAGCCCGGACCCCGGGGGGGGCAGCTACGAGCAGTACTTC.

The chain uses TRBV2 and TRBJ2-1; TRBD2 matches at 13 bases. Germline values: CDR1 SNHLY, CDR2 FYNNEI. The CDR3 totals 15 residues. With V trimmed by 7 bases and J by 7 bases, 7 bases remained unmatched. The CDR3, as DNA: TGTGCCAGCACAGGACTAGCGGGGGTATTAAATGAGCAGTTCTTC. Translation gives CASTGLAGVLNEQFF.

V and J are TRBV27 and TRBJ1-1; D gene uncertain. V was shortened by 0 bases and J by 8 bases, with 10 bases between the two germline ends. Per the germline V gene, CDR1 is MNHEY and CDR2 is SMNVEV (reference sequence). There are 13 residues in the CDR3. This chain's CDR3 is CASSLSAAREAFF. The CDR3 nucleotides read TGTGCCAGCAGTTTATCCGCGGCGAGAGAAGCTTTCTTT.

V usage is TRBV5-1 and J usage is TRBJ2-1; 12 bases agree with TRBD2. Germline V gene sequence: CDR1 SGHRS, CDR2 YFSETQ. V was pared by 0 bases and J by 7 bases, with 11 bases of the junction left unmatched. This CDR3 has 18 amino acids. CDR3 amino acids: CASSLAPGLAGGLNEQFF. The CDR3 nucleotides read TGCGCCAGCAGCTTGGCCCCCGGCCTAGCGGGAGGGCTGAATGAGCAGTTCTTC.

This sequence joins TRBV30 and TRBJ2-3; D is ambiguous. Germline V lookup: CDR1 GTSNPN, CDR2 SVGIG (reference sequence). This CDR3 is 13 amino acids long. The V end was cut by 8 bases, the J end by 2 bases, with 14 bases between. The CDR3 nucleotides read TGTGCCAGTTCGAGCGACCTCACAGATACGCAGTATTTT. This gives the protein CASSSDLTDTQYF.

J is TRBJ2-5 and V is TRBV24-1, with 13 bases aligning to TRBD2. The CDR3 covers 18 residues. V lost 4 bases and J lost 2; bases outside the gene matches: 9. The germline V gene has CDR1 KGHDR and CDR2 SFDVKD. This CDR3 reads CATSDPSRGLAGQETQYF. The CDR3 nucleotides are TGTGCCACCAGTGACCCCTCAAGGGGACTAGCGGGACAAGAGACCCAGTACTTC.

V is TRBV28 and J is TRBJ1-1; 9 bases line up with TRBD1. Germline CDR1 is MDHEN and CDR2 is SYDVKM. J lost 4 bases, V lost 5 bases, and 8 bases had no gene match. This CDR3 spans 15 amino acids. The CDR3 bases are TGTGCCAGCAGTCTCAGGCGGGACAGGGCCACTGAAGCTTTCTTT. Translated, it gives CASSLRRDRATEAFF.